This T cell receptor (beta chain) was observed in a study of identical twins. Study observations and caveats: Twins' surplus sharing was weaker for beta out-of-frame sequences.

This clonotype was counted only a few times. Its antigen remains unidentified. Unique molecular identifiers were present on the cDNA, which also gained a universal primer site by template switching. TCRdb re-analysed the 5' RACE reads in MiXCR, keeping a single row per CDR3 protein. Seen here are about 530,000 distinct CDR3 sequences, 15% observed once, and the top ten hold 0.44%. CDR1 is KGHSH and CDR2 is LQKENI in the germline V gene. The length of the CDR3 is 16 residues. The J segment lost 0 bases and the V segment lost 6 bases, leaving 4 bases of the junction unmatched. These data also formed part of another study, on yellow fever vaccine responses in identical twins.

Sequenced material: CD4+ T cells sorted from blood. This clonotype originated in a woman between 18 and 29 years old in good health. This sequence joins TRBV18 and TRBJ1-6; TRBD1 aligns across 8 bases. In DNA form, the CDR3 reads TGTGCCAGCTCCCATACAGGGGGCTCCTATAATTCACCCCTCCACTTT. Protein product: CASSHTGGSYNSPLHF.